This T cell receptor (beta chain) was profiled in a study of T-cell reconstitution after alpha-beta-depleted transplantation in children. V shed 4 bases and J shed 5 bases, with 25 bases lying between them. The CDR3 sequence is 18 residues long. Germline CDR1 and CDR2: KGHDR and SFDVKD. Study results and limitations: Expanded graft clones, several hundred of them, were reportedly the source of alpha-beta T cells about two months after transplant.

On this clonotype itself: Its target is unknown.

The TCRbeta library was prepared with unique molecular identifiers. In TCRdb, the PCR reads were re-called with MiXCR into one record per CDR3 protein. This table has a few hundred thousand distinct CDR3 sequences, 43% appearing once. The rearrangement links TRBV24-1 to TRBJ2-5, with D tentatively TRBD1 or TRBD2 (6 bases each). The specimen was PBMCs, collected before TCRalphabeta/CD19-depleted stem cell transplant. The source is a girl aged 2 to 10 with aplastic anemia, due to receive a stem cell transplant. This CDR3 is CATSDPSAEGGLMETQYF. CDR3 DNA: TGTGCCACCAGTGACCCTTCCGCGGAGGGGGGCCTAATGGAGACCCAGTACTTC.